The source of this TCR beta chain is a study of T-cell reconstitution after alpha-beta-depleted transplantation in children. Unique molecular identifiers were incorporated when the TCRbeta library was constructed. Each CDR3 protein gets one entry after TCRdb re-called the PCR reads with MiXCR. This sample has about 270,000 distinct CDR3 sequences, with approximately 9.8% found just once. The V end lost 0 bases, the J end lost 5 bases, and 17 bases lay between the germline ends. Germline V gene lookup returns CDR1 DFQATT and CDR2 SNEGSKA (reference sequence). The CDR3 runs 15 residues. This receptor was identified in a human donor who donated a stem cell graft to a child with SCID. The chain carries TRBV20-1 and TRBJ2-7; D is tentatively TRBD1 or TRBD2 (5 bases each). The input for sequencing was PBMCs from the stem cell graft donor, taken from the stem cell graft. The DNA of the CDR3 is TGCAGTGCTAGAGATCTGGGGGAGATGAAAGACGAGCAGTACTTC. It specifies CSARDLGEMKDEQYF.